This passage covers 20 T cell receptor beta chains from one sample sequenced in a study of blood T cell repertoires in COVID-19. Method: immunoSEQ multiplex PCR; TCRdb's copy keeps in-frame clones and lacks some. The profile covers roughly 100,000 clones, with roughly 84% appearing a single time and 12% taken by the ten largest. Sequencing used peripheral blood. The source of these receptors is a human donor in a cohort sampled during active COVID-19.

The V and J genes are TRBV12-3 or TRBV12-4 and TRBJ1-1; no reliable D call. The CDR3 sequence is 13 residues long. V was shortened by 7 bases and J by 0 bases, with 9 bases between the two germline ends. In nucleotides, the CDR3 is TGTGCCAGCACCCTACTTATGAACACTGAAGCTTTCTTT. It encodes CASTLLMNTEAFF.

The chain links TRBV6-1 to TRBJ2-2, with D hard to call. Trimming pared 0 bases from V and 2 bases from J, leaving 16 bases between. CDR1 MNHNS and CDR2 SASEGT come from the germline V gene. The CDR3 has 18 residues. This CDR3 is CASSEARVHPTNTGELFF. In DNA form, the CDR3 reads TGTGCCAGCAGTGAAGCTCGGGTCCACCCTACTAACACCGGGGAGCTGTTTTTT.

The chain joins TRBV4-2 to TRBJ1-2; no firm D call. This CDR3 comprises 14 residues. V gave up 3 bases and J gave up 0 bases, with 8 bases separating them. The V gene's germline CDR1 is LGHNA and CDR2 YNFKEQ. The CDR3: CASSQRSANYGYTF. DNA of the CDR3: TGTGCCAGCAGCCAGAGAAGCGCTAACTATGGCTACACCTTC.

This sequence joins TRBV11-2 and TRBJ2-1; TRBD2 matches 7 bases. The CDR3 spans 14 residues. Germline V gene sequence: CDR1 SGHAT, CDR2 FQNNGV. Unmatched junction bases numbered 1, after V lost 1 base and J lost 4 bases. This CDR3 reads CASSLGRGYNEQFF. Here the CDR3 DNA reads TGTGCCAGCAGCTTAGGGCGGGGGTACAATGAGCAGTTCTTC.

This clone occurred once. The rearrangement uses TRBV7-3 and TRBJ2-2; TRBD2 is a possible D gene (6 bases). Trimming left V 1 base short and J 0 bases short, with 12 bases between. Germline V gene lookup returns CDR1 SGHTA and CDR2 FQGTGA. The length of the CDR3 is 17 residues. CDR3 region: CASSLRAGLANTGELFF. The CDR3 DNA reads as TGTGCCAGCAGCTTAAGAGCGGGTCTCGCGAACACCGGGGAGCTGTTTTTT.

The chain couples TRBV11-2 to TRBJ1-2; D is unclear. Germline-derived CDR1 and CDR2 are SGHAT and FQNNGV. V lost 1 base, J lost 5 bases, and 11 bases lay in between. The CDR3 has 14 amino acids. The DNA for the CDR3 is TGTGCCAGCAGCTTAGCCCAGTCCGCTTATGGCTACACCTTC. Its translation is CASSLAQSAYGYTF. The whole variable domain, remainder taken from reference TRBV11-2 and TRBJ1-2, is EAGVAQSPRYKIIEKRQSVAFWCNPISGHATLYWYQQILGQGPKLLIQFQNNGVVDDSQLPKDRFSAERLKGVDSTLKIQPAKLEDSAVYLCASSLAQSAYGYTFGSGTRLTVV.

The chain couples TRBV7-9 to TRBJ1-2, with TRBD1 as a possible D gene (5 bases). Germline V CDR1 and CDR2: SEHNR, FQNEAQ (reference sequence). The CDR3 is 16 amino acids. Trimming shortened V by 1 base and J by 0 bases, and 12 bases separated the two germline ends. In DNA form, the CDR3 reads TGTGCCAGCAGCTTAGGGGTGTCAGGGTCTAACTATGGCTACACCTTC. It codes for CASSLGVSGSNYGYTF.

The chain uses TRBV28 and TRBJ1-3; perhaps TRBD1 as D (5 bases). The germline V gene encodes CDR1 MDHEN and CDR2 SYDVKM. This CDR3 comprises 15 residues. The ends were cut back, 5 bases at V and 0 bases at J, with 11 bases in the middle. In nucleotides, the CDR3 is TGTGCCAGCAGTGCCACAGGCATCTCTGGAAACACCATATATTTT. This sequence encodes CASSATGISGNTIYF.

The chain is built from TRBV10-3 and TRBJ2-3; possible D gene TRBD2, 5 bases. This CDR3 spans 13 amino acids. CDR1 ENHRY and CDR2 SYGVKD come from the germline V gene. Trimming took off 5 bases at V and 4 bases at J, with 10 bases between the two ends. CDR3 amino acids: CAISTGIADTQYF. The CDR3 nucleotides read TGTGCCATCAGTACGGGGATAGCAGATACGCAGTATTTT.

This clone was counted only a few times. The rearrangement links TRBV5-1 to TRBJ2-3, with D tentatively TRBD2 (7 bases). Trimming pared 7 bases from V and 2 bases from J, leaving 14 bases between. Germline CDR1 and CDR2: SGHRS and YFSETQ. The CDR3 sequence is 14 residues long. The CDR3 DNA is TGCGCCAGCTGGAGAGGGGGGGACACAGATACGCAGTATTTT. This gives the protein CASWRGGDTDTQYF. The variable domain in full, with the rest retrieved from reference TRBV5-1 and TRBJ2-3, is KAGVTQTPRYLIKTRGQQVTLSCSPISGHRSVSWYQQTPGQGLQFLFEYFSETQRNKGNFPGRFSGRQFSNSRSEMNVSTLELGDSALYLCASWRGGDTDTQYFGPGTRLTVL.

The chain recombines TRBV6-1 with TRBJ2-3; 9 bases agree with TRBD2. V shed 3 bases, J shed 5 bases, and the junction held 9 bases outside the gene matches. CDR1 and CDR2 from the germline V gene are MNHNS and SASEGT. The CDR3 covers 16 residues. CDR3 nucleotides: TGTGCCAGCAGTGAGGTTGATAGCGGGGGAAAAGATACGCAGTATTTT. It specifies CASSEVDSGGKDTQYF.

J is TRBJ1-5 and V is TRBV5-6; 7 bases are shared with TRBD1. V lost 2 bases and J lost 4; bases outside the gene matches: 6. Germline loops: CDR1 SGHDT, CDR2 YYEEEE. This CDR3 is 15 amino acids long. CDR3 protein: CASSLNRGPNQPQHF. CDR3 coding DNA: TGTGCCAGCAGCTTAAACAGGGGACCAAATCAGCCCCAGCATTTT.

The chain couples TRBV7-2 to TRBJ2-1, with D possibly matching TRBD2 (5 bases). The length of the CDR3 is 14 residues. From germline, CDR1 is SGHTA and CDR2 FQGNSA. The V gene lost 4 bases and the J gene lost 7 bases, with 14 bases spanning the gap. In nucleotides, the CDR3 is TGTGCCAGCAGCTCCCGCCCCGGGAAAAATGAGCAGTTCTTC. This translates into CASSSRPGKNEQFF. Combining the CDR3 with reference TRBV7-2 and TRBJ2-1 gives the whole variable domain GAGVSQSPSNKVTEKGKDVELRCDPISGHTALYWYRQSLGQGLEFLIYFQGNSAPDKSGLPSDRFSAERTGGSVSTLTIQRTQQEDSAVYLCASSSRPGKNEQFFGPGTRLTVL.

This chain joins TRBV2 and TRBJ1-3; 9 bases fit TRBD1. J lost 11 bases, V lost 1 base, and 12 bases had no gene match. CDR3 length equals 16 residues. Germline-derived CDR1 and CDR2 are SNHLY and FYNNEI. The CDR3 coding sequence is TGTGCCAGCAGTGAAGGTGGTGGCGGACAGGGGATCGCCATATATTTT. This translates into CASSEGGGGQGIAIYF.

This clone was picked up a small number of times. V gene TRBV6-1 combines with J gene TRBJ1-2; the match to TRBD1 covers 7 bases. V dropped 2 bases and J dropped 8; count of bases not matched to a gene: 11. The germline CDR1 and CDR2 sequences are MNHNS and SASEGT. This CDR3 comprises 15 residues. The CDR3: CASSELEQGMGGYTF. The CDR3 bases are TGTGCCAGCAGTGAACTCGAACAGGGGATGGGGGGCTACACCTTC.

The V and J genes are TRBV27 and TRBJ2-6; D remains unclear. The ends were cut back, 3 bases at V and 2 bases at J, with 2 bases in the middle. There are 13 residues in the CDR3. Germline CDR1 is MNHEY and CDR2 is SMNVEV (reference sequence). The CDR3 protein is CASSFTGANVLTF. The CDR3 DNA reads TGTGCCAGCAGTTTTACTGGGGCCAACGTCCTGACTTTC.

The chain employs TRBV11-3 and TRBJ2-5; D is perhaps TRBD1 (5 bases). The germline gives CDR1 SGHNT, CDR2 YENEEA. V dropped 5 bases and J dropped 5 bases, with 24 bases sitting between them. This CDR3 comprises 17 residues. The CDR3: CASSPTDYSGFRETQYF. The CDR3 bases are TGTGCCAGCAGCCCGACAGATTATTCAGGGTTCAGGGAGACCCAGTACTTC.

The V gene is TRBV6-5, the J gene TRBJ2-5; D might be TRBD2 (5 bases). Germline values: CDR1 MNHEY, CDR2 SVGAGI. V lost 6 bases and J 5 bases, leaving 19 bases between the germline ends. This CDR3 contains 15 residues. CDR3 loop: CASRKGSSIGETQYF. In DNA form, the CDR3 reads TGTGCCAGCAGGAAGGGTTCTAGCATCGGGGAGACCCAGTACTTC.

This chain links TRBV19 with TRBJ2-3; TRBD1 agrees at 8 bases. This CDR3 contains 16 residues. The V segment lost 5 bases and the J segment 2 bases; nucleotides outside the gene matches: 9. The germline CDR1 and CDR2 sequences are LNHDA and SQIVND (reference sequence). This chain's CDR3 is CASSGIGTGFTDTQYF. CDR3 DNA sequence: TGTGCCAGTAGTGGAATCGGGACAGGATTCACAGATACGCAGTATTTT. Complete variable domain (other parts from reference TRBV19 and TRBJ2-3): DGGITQSPKYLFRKEGQNVTLSCEQNLNHDAMYWYRQDPGQGLRLIYYSQIVNDFQKGDIAEGYSVSREKKESFPLTVTSAQKNPTAFYLCASSGIGTGFTDTQYFGPGTRLTVL.

This clone was found a few times. J is TRBJ1-5 and V is TRBV6-4; possibly TRBD1 for D (5 bases). Deletions cut 6 bases from V and 4 bases from J, with 10 bases between. CDR1 and CDR2 from the germline V gene are MRHNA and SNTAGT. CDR3 length: 13 amino acids. The CDR3 spells CASSPGGNQPQHF. In nucleotides, the CDR3 is TGTGCCAGCAGCCCCGGGGGTAATCAGCCCCAGCATTTT.